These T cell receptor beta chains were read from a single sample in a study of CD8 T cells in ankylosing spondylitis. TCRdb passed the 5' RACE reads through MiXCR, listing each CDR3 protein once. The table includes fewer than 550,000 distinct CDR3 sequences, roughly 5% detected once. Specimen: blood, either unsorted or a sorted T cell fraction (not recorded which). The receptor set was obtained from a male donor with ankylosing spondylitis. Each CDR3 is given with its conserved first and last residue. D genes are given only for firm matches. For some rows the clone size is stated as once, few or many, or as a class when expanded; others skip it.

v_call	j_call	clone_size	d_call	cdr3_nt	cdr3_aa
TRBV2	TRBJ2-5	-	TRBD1	TGTGCCAGTGACCAAGGACAGGGGCTGGAGACCCAGTACTTC	CASDQGQGLETQYF
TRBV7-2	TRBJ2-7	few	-	TGTGCCAGCAGCGGCGACGCATTTTACGAGCAGTACTTC	CASSGDAFYEQYF
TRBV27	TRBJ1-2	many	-	TGTGCCAGCAGCTACTATGGACAGCCAAACTATGGCTACACCTTC	CASSYYGQPNYGYTF
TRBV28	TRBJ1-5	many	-	TGTGCCAGCAGTTTTGCAACAGGGACTCAGCCCCAGCATTTT	CASSFATGTQPQHF
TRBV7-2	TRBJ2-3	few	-	TGTGCCAGCAGCTTTTACACGGCCGGGAACCCCACAGATACGCAGTATTTT	CASSFYTAGNPTDTQYF
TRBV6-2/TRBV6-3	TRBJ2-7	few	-	TGTGCCAGCAGTTACTTCGGGGCTGGACCAAGCTACGAGCAGTACTTC	CASSYFGAGPSYEQYF
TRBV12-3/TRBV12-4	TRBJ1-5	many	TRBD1	TGTGCCAGCAGTGGGGGACAGGGGCATCAGCCCCAGCATTTT	CASSGGQGHQPQHF
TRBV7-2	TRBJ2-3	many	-	TGTGCCAGCAGCTTAGGGGCCGCTGTCGGGCAGTATTTT	CASSLGAAVGQYF
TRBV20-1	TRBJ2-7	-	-	TGCAGTGTAGAGTCTCTTGAGGGCGAGCAGTACTTC	CSVESLEGEQYF
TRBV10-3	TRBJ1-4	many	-	TGTGCCATCAGTGAGTGGGGGGAAAAACTGTTTTTT	CAISEWGEKLFF
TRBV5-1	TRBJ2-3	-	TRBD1	TGCGCCAGCAGCTTGGAACGAGCAGGGGGAAACGTAGATACGCAGTATTTT	CASSLERAGGNVDTQYF
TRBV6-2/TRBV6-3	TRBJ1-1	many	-	TGTGCCAGCAAAATAACCGCTGGCGTGGGGGAGACTGAAGCTTTCTTT	CASKITAGVGETEAFF
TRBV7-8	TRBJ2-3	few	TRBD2	TGTGCCAGCAGCTTGGGGACTAGCGGGATGGCGCAGTATTTT	CASSLGTSGMAQYF
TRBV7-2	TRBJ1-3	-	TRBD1	TGTGCCAGCAGCCTAGACAGGGGGGACGCCACCATATATTTT	CASSLDRGDATIYF
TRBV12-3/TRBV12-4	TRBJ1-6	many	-	TGTGCCAGCACGCTTCGGGGGCTTTATTCACCCCTCCACTTT	CASTLRGLYSPLHF
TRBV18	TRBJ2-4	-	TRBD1	TGTGCCAGCTCGCCCGACAGGGCAGGCAAAAACATTCAGTACTTC	CASSPDRAGKNIQYF
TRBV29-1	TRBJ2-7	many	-	TGCAGCGTAGAAGGCAGGAACTACGAGCAGTACTTC	CSVEGRNYEQYF